This is a list of T cell receptor beta chains from one sample in a study of PD-L1 blockade in urothelial cancer. Repertoires were generated with immunoSEQ multiplex PCR, while TCRdb's copy carries only in-frame clones and drops some. The sample has about 36,000 clones, 75% to 90% seen once. The material was PBMCs, obtained around atezolizumab (anti-PD-L1) treatment. These TCRs come from a man aged 35 to 55 with urothelial cancer. Both conserved end residues are part of each CDR3. D genes are given only for firm matches. Where a row states a size, it is once, few, many or the class of an expanded clone; other rows omit it.

D gene,CDR3 length,V gene,J gene,clone size,CDR3 protein,CDR3 DNA
.,14,TRBV9,TRBJ2-1,.,CASSGTVVTAGQFF,TGTGCCAGCAGCGGGACTGTAGTGACAGCGGGGCAGTTCTTC
.,14,TRBV5-1,TRBJ2-2,.,CASSIQGNTGELFF,TGCGCCAGCAGCATCCAGGGGAACACCGGGGAGCTGTTTTTT
.,16,TRBV15,TRBJ2-3,.,CATSNTRGQGTDTQYF,TGTGCCACCAGCAATACTAGGGGTCAGGGGACAGATACGCAGTATTTT
.,13,TRBV7-9,TRBJ2-7,.,CASSPQLGYEQYF,TGTGCCAGCAGCCCCCAGCTAGGCTACGAGCAGTACTTC
TRBD2,14,TRBV2,TRBJ2-7,.,CASSGGAGTYEQYF,TGTGCCAGCTCCGGGGGGGCGGGGACCTACGAGCAGTACTTC
TRBD1,15,TRBV29-1,TRBJ2-1,.,CSVRTGGHQNNEQFF,TGCAGCGTTAGGACAGGGGGCCATCAAAACAATGAGCAGTTCTTC
.,13,TRBV19,TRBJ1-5,few,CASGDRLNQPQHF,TGTGCCAGTGGAGACAGGCTCAATCAGCCCCAGCATTTT
.,16,TRBV12-5,TRBJ1-1,once,CASRRGGGRKDTEAFF,TGTGCTAGTCGCAGAGGCGGGGGGCGCAAGGACACTGAAGCTTTCTTT
TRBD2,14,TRBV29-1,TRBJ2-3,.,CSVEGSGKLDTQYF,TGCAGCGTTGAAGGGAGCGGGAAATTAGATACGCAGTATTTT
.,11,TRBV29-1,TRBJ2-7,.,CSAVKTYEQYF,TGCAGCGCTGTAAAAACCTACGAGCAGTACTTC
.,15,TRBV19,TRBJ1-5,.,CASSMPRREGQPQHF,TGTGCCAGTAGTATGCCCCGCAGGGAAGGGCAGCCCCAGCATTTT
TRBD2,16,TRBV28,TRBJ2-1,.,CASSSAASGRFNEQFF,TGTGCCAGCAGTTCTGCGGCTAGCGGGAGATTCAATGAGCAGTTCTTC
.,16,TRBV19,TRBJ1-2,few,CASRPTTVLANYGYTF,TGTGCCAGTAGGCCGACGACAGTGCTAGCTAACTATGGCTACACCTTC
.,13,TRBV27,TRBJ1-2,.,CASSLKQGYGYTF,TGTGCCAGCAGTTTAAAACAGGGCTATGGCTACACCTTC
.,15,TRBV18,TRBJ1-5,.,CASSQIEGGNQPQHF,TGTGCCAGCTCACAGATCGAAGGGGGCAATCAGCCCCAGCATTTT
TRBD2,17,TRBV18,TRBJ2-1,.,CASSRGTPVTSYNEQFF,TGTGCCAGCTCGCGGGGGACTCCTGTTACCTCCTACAATGAGCAGTTCTTC
TRBD1,15,TRBV18,TRBJ1-5,.,CASSRDRGSNQPQHF,TGTGCCAGCTCTCGGGACAGGGGTAGCAATCAGCCCCAGCATTTT
.,14,TRBV28,TRBJ1-2,.,CASSSLGRGGGYTF,TGTGCCAGCAGTTCATTGGGCCGAGGGGGTGGCTACACCTTC
.,12,TRBV6-6,TRBJ2-3,.,CASSSRADTQYF,TGTGCCAGCAGTTCCCGGGCAGATACGCAGTATTTT
.,16,TRBV5-1,TRBJ1-2,.,CASSLETEKTNYGYTF,TGCGCCAGCAGCTTGGAAACAGAAAAAACTAACTATGGCTACACCTTC
.,13,TRBV5-1,TRBJ1-2,few,CASSSDSNYGYTF,TGCGCCAGCAGCTCCGACAGTAACTATGGCTACACCTTC
TRBD2,16,TRBV27,TRBJ2-7,.,CASSSRTSATSYEQYF,TGTGCCAGCAGTTCAAGGACTAGCGCGACCTCCTACGAGCAGTACTTC
.,14,TRBV5-1,TRBJ2-2,.,CASSSGGYTGELFF,TGCGCCAGCAGCTCGGGGGGCTACACCGGGGAGCTGTTTTTT
.,13,TRBV15,TRBJ1-1,.,CATSPTRDTEAFF,TGTGCCACCAGCCCTACCAGGGACACTGAAGCTTTCTTT
TRBD1,13,TRBV6-5,TRBJ2-2,.,CASGDRATGELFF,TGTGCCAGCGGGGACAGGGCCACCGGGGAGCTGTTTTTT